This TCR beta chain derives from a study of somatic mutations in cytotoxic T cells in rheumatoid arthritis. Overall study context: In some cases, T-cell populations stained with V beta antibodies were flow-sorted at nearly 100% purity, and these included V beta1+ cells sequenced for TCRB. General observations from the study: Among rheumatoid arthritis patients, TRBV07 appeared slightly underrepresented, and this finding was left without any adjustment for multiple comparisons. Nobody knew which antigens the expanded CD8+ clones targeted. It was in rheumatoid arthritis patients, but not in healthy controls, that CD8+ clonality increased with age.

In regard to this clone: Its antigen remains unknown.

Assay used: immunoSEQ multiplex PCR; TCRdb lists only in-frame clones, some missing. The repertoire consists of about 18,000 clones, with approximately 74% occurring once and the leading ten covering roughly 5%. After removal of 0 bases from V and 2 bases from J, the junction contained 8 bases not matched to a gene. Germline V CDR1 and CDR2: MGHRA, YSYEKL. The CDR3 is 18 residues long. V and J are TRBV4-1 and TRBJ2-1, with TRBD2 matching 9 bases. The TCR was taken from a man in his 60s in good health. The sequencing sample was made of CD8+ T cells sorted from blood. The CDR3 DNA sequence: TGCGCCAGCAGCCAAGATAGGGGCGGGGGGGCCGCCTACAATGAGCAGTTCTTC. It yields the protein CASSQDRGGGAAYNEQFF.